These T cell receptor beta chains were read from a single sample in a study of blood T cell repertoires in COVID-19. Sequencing used immunoSEQ multiplex PCR; TCRdb keeps in-frame clones, though not all of them. This sample carries some 200,000 clones, roughly 85% of them seen once, and the ten largest clones take about 22%. What was sequenced was peripheral blood. These receptors were collected from a man between 60 and 75 years old with active or convalescent COVID-19. Both conserved end residues are part of each CDR3. Fields, in order: V gene, J gene, CDR3 length, D gene, clone size, CDR3 protein, CDR3 DNA. A D gene is named only where the DNA matches it firmly. Clone size is not always given. Where it is, it says once, few, many or a class for expanded clones.

v_call: TRBV6-1
j_call: TRBJ2-7
cdr3_length: 14
d_call: TRBD1
clone_size: NA
cdr3_aa: CASSEGTGLYEQYF
cdr3_nt: TGTGCCAGCAGTGAAGGGACAGGACTCTACGAGCAGTACTTC

v_call: TRBV19
j_call: TRBJ1-5
cdr3_length: 15
d_call: NA
clone_size: NA
cdr3_aa: CAASTRGRGNQPQHF
cdr3_nt: TGTGCCGCCTCCACCCGGGGAAGAGGCAATCAGCCCCAGCATTTT

v_call: TRBV6-6
j_call: TRBJ1-6
cdr3_length: 19
d_call: NA
clone_size: once
cdr3_aa: CASSSDLGLSSSYNSPLHF
cdr3_nt: TGTGCCAGCAGCTCTGACCTAGGACTAAGCAGCTCCTATAATTCACCCCTCCACTTT

v_call: TRBV7-9
j_call: TRBJ2-3
cdr3_length: 16
d_call: TRBD2
clone_size: NA
cdr3_aa: CASSHSGGDGTDTQYF
cdr3_nt: TGTGCCAGCAGCCATAGCGGGGGGGACGGCACAGATACGCAGTATTTT

v_call: TRBV10-1
j_call: TRBJ1-1
cdr3_length: 19
d_call: TRBD1
clone_size: NA
cdr3_aa: CASSELTTRDRGLDTEAFF
cdr3_nt: TGCGCCAGCAGTGAGCTTACAACCCGGGACAGGGGGCTCGACACTGAAGCTTTCTTT

v_call: TRBV3-1/TRBV3-2
j_call: TRBJ1-6
cdr3_length: 16
d_call: NA
clone_size: NA
cdr3_aa: CASSQPETVYNSPLHF
cdr3_nt: TGTGCCAGCAGCCAGCCCGAGACAGTCTATAATTCACCCCTCCACTTT

v_call: TRBV2
j_call: TRBJ1-1
cdr3_length: 15
d_call: NA
clone_size: few
cdr3_aa: CASSELGGLNTEAFF
cdr3_nt: TGTGCCAGCAGTGAATTGGGGGGGCTGAACACTGAAGCTTTCTTT

v_call: TRBV5-6
j_call: TRBJ1-2
cdr3_length: 14
d_call: TRBD1
clone_size: NA
cdr3_aa: CASSQDRGWYGYTF
cdr3_nt: TGTGCCAGCAGCCAGGACAGGGGATGGTATGGCTACACCTTC

v_call: TRBV7-7
j_call: TRBJ2-6
cdr3_length: 15
d_call: NA
clone_size: NA
cdr3_aa: CASSLDSSGANVLTF
cdr3_nt: TGTGCCAGCAGTCTCGACAGCTCTGGGGCCAACGTCCTGACTTTC

v_call: TRBV5-1
j_call: TRBJ2-1
cdr3_length: 13
d_call: NA
clone_size: NA
cdr3_aa: CASSLDRGSEQFF
cdr3_nt: TGCGCCAGCAGCTTGGATCGGGGGAGTGAGCAGTTCTTC

v_call: TRBV9
j_call: TRBJ1-1
cdr3_length: 15
d_call: NA
clone_size: NA
cdr3_aa: CASSVPGSTNTEAFF
cdr3_nt: TGTGCCAGCAGCGTTCCCGGGAGCACGAACACTGAAGCTTTCTTT

v_call: TRBV18
j_call: TRBJ1-4
cdr3_length: 16
d_call: NA
clone_size: NA
cdr3_aa: CASSPENRVSNEKLFF
cdr3_nt: TGTGCCAGCTCACCGGAAAACAGGGTTTCTAATGAAAAACTGTTTTTT

v_call: TRBV7-9
j_call: TRBJ1-4
cdr3_length: 15
d_call: NA
clone_size: few
cdr3_aa: CASSLETGSNEKLFF
cdr3_nt: TGTGCCAGCAGCTTAGAGACGGGTTCTAATGAAAAACTGTTTTTT

v_call: TRBV3-1/TRBV3-2
j_call: TRBJ2-5
cdr3_length: 14
d_call: NA
clone_size: NA
cdr3_aa: CASSPLGSGETQYF
cdr3_nt: TGTGCCAGCAGCCCCCTAGGGAGTGGGGAGACCCAGTACTTC